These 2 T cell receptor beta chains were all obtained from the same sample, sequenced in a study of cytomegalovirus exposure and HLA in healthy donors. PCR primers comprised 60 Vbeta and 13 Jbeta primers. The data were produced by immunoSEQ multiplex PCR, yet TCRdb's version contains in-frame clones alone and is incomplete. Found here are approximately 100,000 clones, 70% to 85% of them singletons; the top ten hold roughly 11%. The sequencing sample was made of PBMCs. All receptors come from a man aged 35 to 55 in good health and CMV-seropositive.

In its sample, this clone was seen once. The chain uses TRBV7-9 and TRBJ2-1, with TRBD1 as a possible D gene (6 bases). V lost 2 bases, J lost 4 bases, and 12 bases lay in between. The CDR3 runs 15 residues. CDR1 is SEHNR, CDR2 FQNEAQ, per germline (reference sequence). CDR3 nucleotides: TGTGCCAGCAGCTTACCTTCGACAGGATACAATGAGCAGTTCTTC. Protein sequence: CASSLPSTGYNEQFF.

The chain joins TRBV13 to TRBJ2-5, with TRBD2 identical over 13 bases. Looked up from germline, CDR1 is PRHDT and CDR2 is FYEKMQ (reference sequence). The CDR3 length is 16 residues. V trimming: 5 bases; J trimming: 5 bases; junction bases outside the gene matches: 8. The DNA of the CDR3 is TGTGCCAGCAGCCTATCGGGACTAGCGGGGTTGGAGACCCAGTACTTC. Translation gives CASSLSGLAGLETQYF.